These 27 T cell receptor beta chains were sequenced from one sample in a study of blood T cell repertoires in COVID-19. Assay used: immunoSEQ multiplex PCR; TCRdb lists only in-frame clones, some missing. Here the sample spans about 390,000 clones, roughly 89% being singletons. The sample consisted of PBMCs or T cells enriched from blood (not recorded which). The source is a woman aged 45 to 65 who had recovered from COVID-19.

This rearrangement joins TRBV19 to TRBJ2-5; a weak D match, TRBD2 (5 bases). Trimming cost V 3 bases and J 5 bases, with 10 bases left between them. The CDR3 runs to 13 residues. Germline V CDR1 and CDR2: LNHDA, SQIVND (reference sequence). CDR3 bases: TGTGCCAGTAGTATTGTTGGGGAGGAGACCCAGTACTTC. Translating gives CASSIVGEETQYF.

This chain uses TRBV27 with TRBJ2-7, with 12 bases lining up with TRBD2. Unmatched junction bases numbered 5, after V lost 6 bases and J lost 5 bases. Germline values: CDR1 MNHEY, CDR2 SMNVEV (reference sequence). This CDR3 contains 14 residues. The CDR3 sequence is CASRLAGGADEQYF. Written as DNA, the CDR3 is TGTGCCAGCAGACTAGCGGGGGGTGCGGACGAGCAGTACTTC.

The CDR3 spells CASRTGGSTEAFF. CDR3 coding DNA: TGTGCCAGCAGAACAGGGGGCTCGACTGAAGCTTTCTTT. J is TRBJ1-1 and V is TRBV6-5, with 9 positions matching TRBD1. CDR1 and CDR2 from the germline V gene are MNHEY and SVGAGI. After removal of 6 bases from V and 5 bases from J, the junction contained 4 bases not matched to a gene. CDR3 size: 13 residues.

V and J are TRBV7-2 and TRBJ2-3; 14 positions match TRBD2. The germline gives CDR1 SGHTA, CDR2 FQGNSA. The V and J ends lost 5 bases and 6 bases, in that order; junction bases with no gene match: 4. There are 15 residues in the CDR3. DNA for the CDR3: TGTGCCAGCAGCACGGGACTAGCGGGGGTGGATACGCAGTATTTT. Translating gives CASSTGLAGVDTQYF.

The chain is built from TRBV9 and TRBJ1-3; D may be TRBD1 (5 bases). Trimming shortened V by 3 bases and J by 0 bases, and 16 bases separated the two germline ends. The germline gives CDR1 SGDLS, CDR2 YYNGEE. The CDR3 is 17 amino acids. The CDR3 DNA reads as TGTGCCAGCAGCGCGAGCCAACAGGTGCTCTCTGGAAACACCATATATTTT. Amino acid sequence: CASSASQQVLSGNTIYF.

This clone was detected only once. V is TRBV6-6 and J is TRBJ1-2; D is uncertain. V shed 5 bases and J shed 5 bases, with 12 bases lying between them. Germline V gene lookup returns CDR1 MNHNY and CDR2 SVGAGI (reference sequence). The CDR3 extends over 13 amino acids. The CDR3 protein is CASSPGGVYGYTF. The CDR3 DNA sequence: TGTGCCAGCAGTCCGGGAGGAGTGTATGGCTACACCTTC.

This clone showed up just a few times. The rearrangement joins TRBV28 to TRBJ1-6, with D perhaps matching TRBD1 (6 bases). V shed 6 bases and J shed 4 bases, with 10 bases lying between them. This CDR3 has 14 residues. Germline-derived CDR1 and CDR2 are MDHEN and SYDVKM. CDR3 in amino acids: CASSPGQYNSPLHF. In DNA form, the CDR3 reads TGTGCCAGCAGCCCAGGACAGTATAATTCACCCCTCCACTTT.

This chain links TRBV30 with TRBJ1-3; D uncertain. Trimming stripped 0 bases from V and 3 bases from J, with 9 bases between. Germline-derived CDR1 and CDR2 are GTSNPN and SVGIG (reference sequence). This CDR3 comprises 14 residues. The CDR3 nucleotides are TGTGCCTGGAGTGTGGGAGGATTTGGAAACACCATATATTTT. Encoded protein: CAWSVGGFGNTIYF.

V and J are TRBV5-4 and TRBJ2-7, with D perhaps TRBD2 (6 bases). The germline CDR1 and CDR2 sequences are SGHNT and YYREEE (reference sequence). The CDR3 loop spans 16 amino acids. Trimming took 0 bases from V and 4 from J, leaving 17 bases between them. The CDR3 loop is CASSLGSGGLRYEQYF. DNA for the CDR3: TGTGCCAGCAGCTTGGGTTCCGGGGGTCTGAGATACGAGCAGTACTTC. Full variable domain (remainder filled in from reference TRBV5-4 and TRBJ2-7): ETGVTQSPTHLIKTRGQQVTLRCSSQSGHNTVSWYQQALGQGPQFIFQYYREEENGRGNFPPRFSGLQFPNYSSELNVNALELDDSALYLCASSLGSGGLRYEQYFGPGTRLTVT.

This sequence joins TRBV18 and TRBJ1-2; D gene ambiguous. The V end was cut by 2 bases, the J end by 1 base, with 8 bases between. CDR3 length: 14 residues. Looked up from germline, CDR1 is KGHSH and CDR2 is LQKENI. CDR3 coding DNA: TGTGCCAGCTCACCAACCCGAGTTAACTATGGCTACACCTTC. Translation: CASSPTRVNYGYTF. The variable domain in full, with the rest retrieved from reference TRBV18 and TRBJ1-2, is NAGVMQNPRHLVRRRGQEARLRCSPMKGHSHVYWYRQLPEEGLKFMVYLQKENIIDESGMPKERFSAEFPKEGPSILRIQQVVRGDSAAYFCASSPTRVNYGYTFGSGTRLTVV.

The chain carries TRBV27 and TRBJ2-7; maybe TRBD2 (5 bases). Germline V lookup: CDR1 MNHEY, CDR2 SMNVEV (reference sequence). The V end was cut by 3 bases, the J end by 3 bases, with 12 bases between. The CDR3 is 14 amino acids. The DNA of the CDR3 is TGTGCCAGCAGTTTGGACTTAACCGGCTACGAGCAGTACTTC. Translation gives CASSLDLTGYEQYF.

The rearrangement links TRBV27 to TRBJ2-1; TRBD1 agrees at 7 bases. The germline gives CDR1 MNHEY, CDR2 SMNVEV (reference sequence). This CDR3 spans 17 amino acids. The ends lost 5 bases at V and 6 bases at J; junction bases unmatched: 16. CDR3 loop: CASSPPRQGLGVNEQFF. The CDR3 DNA reads TGTGCCAGCAGTCCCCCCCGACAGGGTTTAGGGGTCAATGAGCAGTTCTTC.

Regarding this clone: Different DNA sequences within this sample yield the same CDR3. The genes are TRBV2 and TRBJ1-5; 7 nucleotides agree with TRBD1. Germline CDR1 is SNHLY and CDR2 is FYNNEI. The V gene end was trimmed by 4 bases and the J gene end by 1 base; junction bases not matched to a gene: 1. The CDR3 consists of 14 residues. Written as DNA, the CDR3 is TGTGCCAGCAGTGTGGGACAGAGCAATCAGCCCCAGCATTTT. Amino acid sequence: CASSVGQSNQPQHF.

This clone appeared a single time. This chain links TRBV28 with TRBJ1-1, with TRBD1 matching 8 bases. The CDR3 sequence is 11 residues long. The J segment lost 10 bases and the V segment lost 6 bases, leaving 4 bases of the junction unmatched. Germline values: CDR1 MDHEN, CDR2 SYDVKM. CDR3 protein: CASRDRARAFF. DNA of the CDR3: TGTGCCAGCAGGGACAGGGCGCGAGCTTTCTTT. Combining the CDR3 with reference TRBV28 and TRBJ1-1 gives the whole variable domain DVKVTQSSRYLVKRTGEKVFLECVQDMDHENMFWYRQDPGLGLRLIYFSYDVKMKEKGDIPEGYSVSREKKERFSLILESASTNQTSMYLCASRDRARAFFGQGTRLTVV.

This clone came up once. In DNA form, the CDR3 reads TGTGCCAGCAGCCCGGGGGGACAGGGGGACGGGGAGCTGTTTTTT. This gives the protein CASSPGGQGDGELFF. The J gene is TRBJ2-2, the V gene TRBV5-4; the match to TRBD1 covers 11 bases. This CDR3 region has 15 residues. Germline values: CDR1 SGHNT, CDR2 YYREEE (reference sequence). Trimming removed 4 bases from V and 7 bases from J; junction bases left unmatched: 6.

The chain is built from TRBV27 and TRBJ2-3; 12 positions agree with TRBD2. Germline V gives CDR1 MNHEY, CDR2 SMNVEV (reference sequence). The CDR3 is 14 residues long. The J segment lost 6 bases and the V segment lost 6 bases, leaving 4 bases of the junction unmatched. The CDR3 DNA reads TGTGCCAGCAGCCCACTAGCGGGGGGTGATACGCAGTATTTT. Amino acid sequence: CASSPLAGGDTQYF.

The chain employs TRBV3-1 (or the pseudogene TRBV3-2) and TRBJ1-2; D is ambiguous. Trimming removed 3 bases from V and 8 bases from J, with 16 bases in between. This CDR3 comprises 14 residues. Germline V gene data show CDR1 as LGHDT and CDR2 as YNNKEL (reference sequence). CDR3: CASSQGPMMGGYTF. In DNA form, the CDR3 reads TGTGCCAGCAGCCAGGGCCCTATGATGGGCGGCTACACCTTC.

The chain has TRBV2 and TRBJ2-2; D is unresolved. Germline assignment: CDR1 SNHLY and CDR2 FYNNEI. The length of the CDR3 is 15 residues. Trimming shortened V by 3 bases and J by 1 base, and 9 bases separated the two germline ends. The CDR3 sequence is CASSDLYRNTGELFF. The CDR3 nucleotides are TGTGCCAGCAGTGACCTCTACAGGAACACCGGGGAGCTGTTTTTT.

The chain couples TRBV6-5 to TRBJ1-1, with 8 bases identical to TRBD1. CDR3 length equals 13 residues. Per germline, CDR1 MNHEY and CDR2 SVGAGI. The V segment lost 7 bases and the J segment 5 bases; nucleotides outside the gene matches: 6. The CDR3 nucleotides are TGTGCCAGCACCGGACAGGGAGGAACTGAAGCTTTCTTT. This codes for CASTGQGGTEAFF.

The genes are TRBV5-8 and TRBJ1-5; 7 nucleotides match TRBD1. Germline values: CDR1 SGHTS, CDR2 YDEGEE. Germline trimming cut 3 bases from V and 4 bases from J; bases unmatched to any gene: 4. The CDR3 totals 14 residues. The CDR3 region has the DNA TGTGCCAGCAGCTCCGGGACAGCTAATCAGCCCCAGCATTTT. Translation gives CASSSGTANQPQHF.

The CDR3 bases are TGTGCCAGCAGCTTGAACAGGACCCCTCGGGAGACCCAGTACTTC. This encodes CASSLNRTPRETQYF. The chain links TRBV7-2 to TRBJ2-5; D may be TRBD1 (5 bases). V gave up 3 bases and J gave up 5 bases, with 16 bases separating them. There are 15 residues in the CDR3. Germline values: CDR1 SGHTA, CDR2 FQGNSA.

This clone was counted a single time. The J gene is TRBJ1-3, the V gene TRBV7-9, with 10 bases fitting TRBD1. Germline V gene lookup returns CDR1 SEHNR and CDR2 FQNEAQ (reference sequence). Trimming at V came to 5 bases and at J to 1 base, leaving 2 bases not matched to a gene. The CDR3 sequence is 15 residues long. The CDR3 nucleotides are TGTGCCAGCAGCCGGGACAGGGGTTCTGGAAACACCATATATTTT. Translation gives CASSRDRGSGNTIYF.

The chain uses TRBV27 and TRBJ1-5, with a tentative D call TRBD1 (5 bases). Germline V gene data show CDR1 as MNHEY and CDR2 as SMNVEV (reference sequence). The CDR3 spans 14 residues. Trimming stripped 3 bases from V and 1 base from J, with 7 bases between. Written as DNA, the CDR3 is TGTGCCAGCAGTTTCGGGGGGAGCAATCAGCCCCAGCATTTT. Translated, it gives CASSFGGSNQPQHF.

This chain uses TRBV7-8 with TRBJ1-5; D uncertain. There are 14 residues in the CDR3. Germline-derived CDR1 and CDR2 are SGHVS and FQNEAQ. V lost 6 bases and J lost 5, with 14 bases in between. This chain's CDR3 is CASSNGDWYQPQHF. DNA of the CDR3: TGTGCCAGCAGTAACGGGGATTGGTATCAGCCCCAGCATTTT.

This rearrangement joins TRBV7-5 to TRBJ1-5; the table names TRBD1, a call not compared with the DNA. TRBV7-5 has pseudogene status. The CDR3 covers 16 residues. The DNA for the CDR3 is TGTGCCAGAAGCCCAGGACAGCCGCATAGCAATCAGCCCCAGCATTTT. This encodes CARSPGQPHSNQPQHF.

This rearrangement joins TRBV6-5 to TRBJ1-4; D perhaps matches TRBD1 (6 bases). The CDR3 runs 13 residues. CDR1 MNHEY and CDR2 SVGAGI come from the germline V gene. Trimming shortened V by 7 bases and J by 4 bases, and 10 bases separated the two germline ends. The CDR3: CASNGQYNEKLFF. CDR3 bases: TGTGCCAGCAACGGACAGTATAATGAAAAACTGTTTTTT.

The chain is built from TRBV9 and TRBJ1-3; D remains unclear. Germline CDR1 reads SGDLS; CDR2 reads YYNGEE. V was shortened by 1 base and J by 1 base, with 3 bases between the two germline ends. The CDR3 has 13 residues. CDR3 nucleotide sequence: TGTGCCAGCAGCGTACGTTCTGGAAACACCATATATTTT. It is translated as CASSVRSGNTIYF.